This TCR beta chain was recorded in a study of blood T cell repertoires in COVID-19. Trimming cost V 5 bases and J 0 bases; bases outside gene matches: 4. Looked up from germline, CDR1 is SGHTA and CDR2 is FQGTGA. The CDR3 is made up of 15 amino acids. Some clones are missing from TCRdb's copy, which holds only in-frame ones; the method was immunoSEQ multiplex PCR. The sample holds approximately 100,000 clones, approximately 90% seen once. The sample taken for sequencing was peripheral blood. The V call is TRBV7-3, the J call TRBJ2-7; 10 positions match TRBD1. This clonotype originated in a human donor with COVID-19, enrolled during active disease. The donor label of this sample is uncertain. This CDR3 is CASSLGTGASYEQYF. In DNA, the CDR3 is TGTGCCAGCAGCCTAGGGACAGGGGCCTCCTACGAGCAGTACTTC. Full variable domain (outside the CDR3, taken from reference TRBV7-3 and TRBJ2-7): GAGVSQTPSNKVTEKGKYVELRCDPISGHTALYWYRQSLGQGPEFLIYFQGTGAADDSGLPNDRFFAVRPEGSVSTLKIQRTERGDSAVYLCASSLGTGASYEQYFGPGTRLTVT.